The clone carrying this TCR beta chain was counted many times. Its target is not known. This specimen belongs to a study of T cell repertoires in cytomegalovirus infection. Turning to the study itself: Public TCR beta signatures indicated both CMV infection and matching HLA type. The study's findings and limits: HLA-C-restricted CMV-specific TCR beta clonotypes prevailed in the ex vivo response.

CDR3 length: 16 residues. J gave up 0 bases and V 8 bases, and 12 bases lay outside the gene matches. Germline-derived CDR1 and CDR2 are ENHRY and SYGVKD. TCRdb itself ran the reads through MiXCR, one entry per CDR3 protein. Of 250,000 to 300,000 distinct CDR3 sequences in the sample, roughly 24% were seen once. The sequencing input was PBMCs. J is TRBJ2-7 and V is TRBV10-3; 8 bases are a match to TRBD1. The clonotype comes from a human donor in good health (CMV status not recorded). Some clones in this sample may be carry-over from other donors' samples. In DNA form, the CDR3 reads TGTGCCATCGGTGGATTAAGGGACAGGAACTCCTACGAGCAGTACTTC. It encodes CAIGGLRDRNSYEQYF.